Below are 28 T cell receptor beta chains sequenced from a single sample in a study of T cells of healthy individuals. TCRdb called the 5' RACE reads again in MiXCR, with one record for every CDR3 protein. The sample holds more than 85,000 distinct CDR3 sequences, 17% seen once. The receptors derive from a human donor in good health.

V is TRBV28 and J is TRBJ2-5; 8 nucleotides align to TRBD2. This CDR3 is built from 13 residues. V was pared by 8 bases and J by 3 bases, with 5 bases of the junction left unmatched. CDR1 and CDR2 from the germline V gene are MDHEN and SYDVKM. This CDR3 reads CASGPAGEETQYF. CDR3 DNA sequence: TGTGCCAGCGGCCCAGCGGGGGAAGAGACCCAGTACTTC.

The V gene is TRBV20-1, the J gene TRBJ2-3; TRBD2 agrees at 7 bases. Trimming cost V 5 bases and J 0 bases; bases outside gene matches: 5. Germline V CDR1 and CDR2: DFQATT, SNEGSKA (reference sequence). The CDR3 length is 14 residues. In DNA, the CDR3 is TGCAGTGCTCCGGGGGGAACTAGCACAGATACGCAGTATTTT. Its protein product is CSAPGGTSTDTQYF.

V gene TRBV9 combines with J gene TRBJ2-3, with 8 nucleotides matching TRBD2. Germline V gene lookup returns CDR1 SGDLS and CDR2 YYNGEE. J was trimmed by 5 bases and V by 7 bases; bases with no gene match: 6. The CDR3 has 13 residues. The CDR3 DNA follows: TGTGCCAGCGGGGCGGGGGGTCTAGATACGCAGTATTTT. It is translated as CASGAGGLDTQYF.

This chain links TRBV4-2 with TRBJ1-4; D perhaps matches TRBD1 (6 bases). CDR3 length equals 15 residues. With 2 bases removed from V and 2 bases from J, the gap between germline ends came to 9 bases. The germline V gene has CDR1 LGHNA and CDR2 YNFKEQ. The CDR3 loop reads CASSQQGRTNEKLFF. CDR3 DNA sequence: TGTGCCAGCAGCCAACAGGGGAGGACTAATGAAAAACTGTTTTTT.

The chain joins TRBV7-3 to TRBJ1-1; D is ambiguous. Germline CDR1 is SGHTA and CDR2 is FQGTGA. With 6 bases removed from V and 3 bases from J, the gap between germline ends came to 17 bases. The CDR3 consists of 15 residues. The DNA for the CDR3 is TGTGCCAGCAGGATTACCGGCGGTGTGGACACTGAAGCTTTCTTT. This translates into CASRITGGVDTEAFF.

The rearrangement links TRBV6-2 or TRBV6-3 to TRBJ2-4; D not certain. The germline V and J ends were trimmed by 5 bases and 5 bases, with 10 bases remaining between them. The germline gives CDR1 MNHEY, CDR2 SVGEGT. CDR3 length equals 13 residues. DNA for the CDR3: TGTGCCAGCAGTATAGCATCCGAAAACATTCAGTACTTC. Translating it yields CASSIASENIQYF.

This clonotype was recorded a few times. The chain couples TRBV3-1 to TRBJ2-3; perhaps TRBD2 as D (6 bases). The V end was cut by 0 bases, the J end by 3 bases, with 10 bases between. The germline V gene has CDR1 LGHDT and CDR2 YNNKEL (reference sequence). CDR3 length: 15 amino acids. Here the CDR3 reads CASSQELADTDTQYF. CDR3 bases: TGTGCCAGCAGCCAAGAATTAGCGGATACAGATACGCAGTATTTT.

This clonotype was seen a few times. The chain is built from TRBV2 and TRBJ2-5; tentatively, D is TRBD1 or TRBD2 (6 bases each). This CDR3 has 13 amino acids. The V gene's germline CDR1 is SNHLY and CDR2 FYNNEI. The V and J ends lost 4 bases and 4 bases respectively, with 10 bases between them. The CDR3: CASSVGGPETQYF. The CDR3 nucleotides read TGTGCCAGCAGTGTGGGGGGCCCAGAGACCCAGTACTTC.

The rearrangement joins TRBV9 to TRBJ2-3; TRBD2 matches at 7 bases. The CDR3 extends over 15 amino acids. Germline lookup yields CDR1 SGDLS and CDR2 YYNGEE. J lost 1 base, V lost 4 bases, and 6 bases had no gene match. CDR3: CASSTPRGGTDTQYF. The DNA of the CDR3 is TGTGCCAGCAGCACTCCACGGGGGGGCACAGATACGCAGTATTTT.

This clonotype was seen at least ten times. CDR3 DNA: TGTGCCAGCAGCCTAACAAGCACCCAAGAGACCCAGTACTTC. It codes for CASSLTSTQETQYF. The chain combines TRBV7-9 with TRBJ2-5; D gene unclear. Germline values: CDR1 SEHNR, CDR2 FQNEAQ (reference sequence). Trimming stripped 5 bases from V and 1 base from J, with 11 bases between. The CDR3 contains 14 residues.

In its sample, this clonotype was seen a few times. The rearrangement links TRBV6-2 or TRBV6-3 to TRBJ1-6; TRBD1 might be the D (6 bases). Trimming took off 6 bases at V and 7 bases at J, with 13 bases between the two ends. The germline gives CDR1 MNHEY, CDR2 SVGEGT. This CDR3 comprises 14 residues. The CDR3, as DNA: TGTGCCAGCAGCCGGGGACAAGCAAATTCACCCCTCCACTTT. The encoded protein is CASSRGQANSPLHF.

This clonotype was seen a few times. This rearrangement joins TRBV6-5 to TRBJ2-1; D possibly corresponds to TRBD1 (6 bases). The CDR3 consists of 13 residues. CDR1 is MNHEY and CDR2 is SVGAGI in the germline V gene. Trimming shortened V by 8 bases and J by 10 bases, and 18 bases separated the two germline ends. The CDR3 region is CASARGSAMEQFF. The CDR3 DNA is TGTGCCAGCGCAAGGGGGTCTGCGATGGAGCAGTTCTTC.

V is TRBV6-1 and J is TRBJ2-7; 8 bases align to TRBD2. V trimming: 2 bases; J trimming: 6 bases; junction bases outside the gene matches: 12. From germline, CDR1 is MNHNS and CDR2 SASEGT. The CDR3 is 16 amino acids. The CDR3: CASSEIHRAGEGEQYF. CDR3 bases: TGTGCCAGCAGTGAAATCCACAGAGCGGGGGAGGGCGAGCAGTACTTC.

This clonotype was recorded a few times. The chain carries TRBV28 and TRBJ2-2; D unresolved. CDR3 length equals 16 residues. V shed 3 bases and J shed 0 bases, with 11 bases lying between them. Germline lookup yields CDR1 MDHEN and CDR2 SYDVKM. In DNA, the CDR3 is TGTGCCAGCAGTTTCTTGGACCGATCGAACACCGGGGAGCTGTTTTTT. It specifies CASSFLDRSNTGELFF.

The chain carries TRBV6-2 or TRBV6-3 and TRBJ1-6; D is unclear. Germline values: CDR1 MNHEY, CDR2 SVGEGT. Trimming pared 0 bases from V and 7 bases from J, leaving 13 bases between. This CDR3 region has 16 residues. The CDR3 bases are TGTGCCAGCAGTTACTCGTCGGCAGGAACCAATTCACCCCTCCACTTT. This encodes CASSYSSAGTNSPLHF.

This sequence joins TRBV5-1 and TRBJ2-1; D gene ambiguous. The CDR3 spans 13 residues. The V gene's germline CDR1 is SGHRS and CDR2 YFSETQ. With 2 bases removed from V and 7 bases from J, the gap between germline ends came to 10 bases. CDR3: CASSFEVQNEQFF. CDR3 nucleotide sequence: TGCGCCAGCAGCTTCGAAGTACAAAATGAGCAGTTCTTC.

This clonotype was observed many times. V is TRBV7-9 and J is TRBJ2-4, with 9 bases aligning to TRBD2. This CDR3 contains 16 residues. The germline gives CDR1 SEHNR, CDR2 FQNEAQ (reference sequence). V lost 3 bases and J lost 7; bases outside the gene matches: 10. CDR3 bases: TGTGCCAGCAGCTTCGCTCGGGCGGGGGGGATGAACATTCAGTACTTC. It specifies CASSFARAGGMNIQYF.

This clonotype occurred many times. CDR3 amino acids: CASSYRETQYF. The DNA of the CDR3 is TGTGCCAGCAGTTACCGAGAGACCCAGTACTTC. V gene TRBV6-6 combines with J gene TRBJ2-5; D is unresolved. Germline V gene data show CDR1 as MNHNY and CDR2 as SVGAGI (reference sequence). The V end lost 2 bases, the J end lost 4 bases, and 2 bases lay between the germline ends. This CDR3 has 11 amino acids.

This clonotype was observed many times. The V and J genes are TRBV20-1 and TRBJ1-6; possibly TRBD1 for D (5 bases). Trimming stripped 4 bases from V and 7 bases from J, with 11 bases between. Germline V CDR1 and CDR2: DFQATT, SNEGSKA (reference sequence). CDR3 length: 13 residues. The CDR3 loop is CSAIRPGNSPLHF. The CDR3 DNA follows: TGCAGTGCTATACGACCAGGGAATTCACCCCTCCACTTT.

This clonotype was observed many times. V and J are TRBV6-5 and TRBJ1-1; unclear D gene. This CDR3 contains 12 residues. Trimming took off 4 bases at V and 6 bases at J, with 9 bases between the two ends. Germline CDR1 and CDR2: MNHEY and SVGAGI. CDR3: CASSSQLAEAFF. In DNA form, the CDR3 reads TGTGCCAGCAGTTCCCAGTTGGCTGAAGCTTTCTTT.

This clonotype was observed a handful of times. The V and J genes are TRBV20-1 and TRBJ2-7; D assignment may be TRBD1 or TRBD2 (7 bases each). The CDR3 sequence is 17 residues long. Germline values: CDR1 DFQATT, CDR2 SNEGSKA (reference sequence). The V gene lost 0 bases and the J gene lost 2 bases, with 20 bases spanning the gap. CDR3 protein: CSARDTGEGPVPYEQYF. The CDR3 DNA reads TGCAGTGCTAGAGATACAGGGGAGGGGCCGGTTCCCTACGAGCAGTACTTC.

This clonotype showed up just a few times. This chain links TRBV2 with TRBJ2-1, with TRBD1 matching 7 bases. CDR3 size: 14 residues. Trimming cost V 6 bases and J 12 bases; bases outside gene matches: 14. Germline loops: CDR1 SNHLY, CDR2 FYNNEI. CDR3 DNA sequence: TGTGCCAGCAGGCTACAGGGGAGAGACTCCTGGCAGTTCTTC. Amino acids: CASRLQGRDSWQFF. The full variable domain, in which reference TRBV2 and TRBJ2-1 provide the parts outside the CDR3, is EPEVTQTPSHQVTQMGQEVILRCVPISNHLYFYWYRQILGQKVEFLVSFYNNEISEKSEIFDDQFSVERPDGSNFTLKIRSTKLEDSAMYFCASRLQGRDSWQFFGPGTRLTVL.

This clonotype has a handful of counts. The chain has TRBV7-2 and TRBJ2-5; 10 bases are a match to TRBD2. The V gene's germline CDR1 is SGHTA and CDR2 FQGNSA. V was pared by 2 bases and J by 2 bases, with 5 bases of the junction left unmatched. This CDR3 is built from 16 residues. CDR3: CASSLIPAGGQETQYF. The CDR3 DNA sequence: TGTGCCAGCAGCTTAATTCCAGCGGGGGGGCAAGAGACCCAGTACTTC.

The chain is built from TRBV2 and TRBJ2-7; 7 nucleotides match TRBD1. Trimming removed 7 bases from V and 5 bases from J; junction bases left unmatched: 8. CDR3 length: 13 amino acids. Germline V gives CDR1 SNHLY, CDR2 FYNNEI. CDR3 sequence (DNA): TGTGCCAGCAACAAGAGACAGGGTCACGAGCAGTACTTC. Translating it yields CASNKRQGHEQYF.

This clonotype was seen a few times. V is TRBV4-1 and J is TRBJ1-5, with D tentatively TRBD1 (6 bases). The ends were cut back, 4 bases at V and 7 bases at J, with 17 bases in the middle. Germline V lookup: CDR1 MGHRA, CDR2 YSYEKL. CDR3 length: 15 amino acids. The CDR3 is CASSPGQPRGQPQHF. The CDR3 DNA follows: TGCGCCAGCAGCCCAGGACAGCCACGGGGGCAGCCCCAGCATTTT.

This clonotype appeared a few times. The CDR3 sequence: CASSLRGAGTDTQYF. The CDR3 bases are TGTGCCAGCAGTCTACGGGGGGCCGGCACAGATACGCAGTATTTT. This chain links TRBV28 with TRBJ2-3; D perhaps matches TRBD2 (7 bases). Germline V gene data show CDR1 as MDHEN and CDR2 as SYDVKM. V was cut by 5 bases and J by 1 base, with 13 bases left in between. The CDR3 has 15 amino acids.

This clonotype occurred many times. The chain uses TRBV20-1 and TRBJ2-7; the match to TRBD1 covers 9 bases. The CDR3 sequence is 13 residues long. V lost 6 bases and J lost 2; bases outside the gene matches: 5. Germline V gene lookup returns CDR1 DFQATT and CDR2 SNEGSKA (reference sequence). In DNA form, the CDR3 reads TGCAGTGCCCTGGACAGGGGCCCCTACGAGCAGTACTTC. It specifies CSALDRGPYEQYF.

This clonotype was counted ten times or more. This chain links TRBV28 with TRBJ1-2; no definite D call. V lost 3 bases and J 5 bases, leaving 16 bases between the germline ends. Germline values: CDR1 MDHEN, CDR2 SYDVKM. The length of the CDR3 is 15 residues. Written as DNA, the CDR3 is TGTGCCAGCAGTTTCCCCAGGAGGGTATGGTATGGCTACACCTTC. Its protein is CASSFPRRVWYGYTF.